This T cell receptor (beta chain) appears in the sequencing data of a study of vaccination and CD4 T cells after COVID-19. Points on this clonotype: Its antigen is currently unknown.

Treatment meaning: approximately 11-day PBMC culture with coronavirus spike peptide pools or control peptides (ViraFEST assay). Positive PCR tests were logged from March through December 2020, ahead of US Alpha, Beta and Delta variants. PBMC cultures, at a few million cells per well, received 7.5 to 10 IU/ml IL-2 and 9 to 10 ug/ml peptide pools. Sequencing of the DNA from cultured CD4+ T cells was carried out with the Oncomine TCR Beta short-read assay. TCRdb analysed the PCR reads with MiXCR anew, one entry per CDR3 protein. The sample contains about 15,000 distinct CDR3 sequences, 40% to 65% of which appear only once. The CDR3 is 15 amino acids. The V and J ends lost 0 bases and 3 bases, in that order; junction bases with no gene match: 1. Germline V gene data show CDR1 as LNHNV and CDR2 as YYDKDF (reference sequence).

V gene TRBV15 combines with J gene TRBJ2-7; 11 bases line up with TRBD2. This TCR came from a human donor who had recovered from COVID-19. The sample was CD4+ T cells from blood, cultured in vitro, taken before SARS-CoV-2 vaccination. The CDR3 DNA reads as TGTGCCACCAGCAGAGAAACTAGCGGGGGCTACGAGCAGTACTTC. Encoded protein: CATSRETSGGYEQYF.